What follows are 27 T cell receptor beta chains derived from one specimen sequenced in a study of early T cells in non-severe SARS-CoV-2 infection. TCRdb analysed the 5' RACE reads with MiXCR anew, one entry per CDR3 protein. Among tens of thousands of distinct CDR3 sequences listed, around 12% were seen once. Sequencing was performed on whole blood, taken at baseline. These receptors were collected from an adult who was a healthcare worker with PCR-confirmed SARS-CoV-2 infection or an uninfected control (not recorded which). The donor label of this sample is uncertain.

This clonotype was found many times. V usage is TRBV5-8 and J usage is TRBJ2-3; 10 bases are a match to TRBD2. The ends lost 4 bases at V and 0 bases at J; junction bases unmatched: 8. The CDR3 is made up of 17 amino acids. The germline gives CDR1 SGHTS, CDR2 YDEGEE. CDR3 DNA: TGTGCCAGCAGCGTATCAAAACTAGCGGGGAGCACAGATACGCAGTATTTT. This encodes CASSVSKLAGSTDTQYF.

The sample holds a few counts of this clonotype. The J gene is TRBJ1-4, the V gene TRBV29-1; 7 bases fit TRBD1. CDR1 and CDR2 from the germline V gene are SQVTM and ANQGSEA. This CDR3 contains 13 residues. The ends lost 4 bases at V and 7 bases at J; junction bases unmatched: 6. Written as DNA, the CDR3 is TGCAGCGTTGGTAACAGGGGAGGTGAAAAACTGTTTTTT. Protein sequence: CSVGNRGGEKLFF.

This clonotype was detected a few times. The chain's CDR3 is CATSRYLKDEKLFF. In DNA, the CDR3 is TGTGCCACCAGCAGATACCTCAAGGATGAAAAACTGTTTTTT. The gene calls are TRBV15 and TRBJ1-4; no clear D gene. This CDR3 has 14 residues. Germline lookup yields CDR1 LNHNV and CDR2 YYDKDF (reference sequence). V dropped 2 bases and J dropped 6 bases, with 10 bases sitting between them.

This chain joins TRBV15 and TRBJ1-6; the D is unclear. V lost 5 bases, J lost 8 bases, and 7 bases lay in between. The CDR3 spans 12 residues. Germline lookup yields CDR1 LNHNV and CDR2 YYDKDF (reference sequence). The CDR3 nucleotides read TGTGCCACCAGCGGCGGGGATTCACCCCTCCACTTT. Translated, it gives CATSGGDSPLHF.

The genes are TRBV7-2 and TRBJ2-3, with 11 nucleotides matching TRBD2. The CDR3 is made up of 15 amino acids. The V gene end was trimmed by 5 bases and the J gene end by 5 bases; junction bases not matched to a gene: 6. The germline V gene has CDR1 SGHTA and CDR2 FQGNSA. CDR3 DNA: TGTGCCAGCAGCCCGACTAGCGGGGTAATAGATACGCAGTATTTT. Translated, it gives CASSPTSGVIDTQYF.

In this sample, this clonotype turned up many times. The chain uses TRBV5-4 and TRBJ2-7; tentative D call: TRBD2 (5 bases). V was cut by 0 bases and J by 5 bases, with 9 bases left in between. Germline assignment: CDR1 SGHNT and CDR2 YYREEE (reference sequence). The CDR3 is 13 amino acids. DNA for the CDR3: TGTGCCAGCAGCTTGGGTGCCGGGGACGAGCAGTACGTC. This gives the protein CASSLGAGDEQYV.

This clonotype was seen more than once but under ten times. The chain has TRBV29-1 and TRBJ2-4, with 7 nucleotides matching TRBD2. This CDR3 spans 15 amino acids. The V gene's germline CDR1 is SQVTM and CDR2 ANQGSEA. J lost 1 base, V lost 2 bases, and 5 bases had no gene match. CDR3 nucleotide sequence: TGCAGCGTTGAAAAGGGGAGGGTGGCCAAAAACATTCAGTACTTC. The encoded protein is CSVEKGRVAKNIQYF.

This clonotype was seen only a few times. The CDR3 is CASSSRGPRETQYF. The CDR3 coding sequence is TGTGCCAGCAGCTCCCGAGGACCGCGGGAGACCCAGTACTTC. This chain joins TRBV7-6 and TRBJ2-5; D remains unclear. The germline CDR1 and CDR2 sequences are SGHVS and FNYEAQ. Trimming stripped 4 bases from V and 5 bases from J, with 14 bases between. The CDR3 covers 14 residues.

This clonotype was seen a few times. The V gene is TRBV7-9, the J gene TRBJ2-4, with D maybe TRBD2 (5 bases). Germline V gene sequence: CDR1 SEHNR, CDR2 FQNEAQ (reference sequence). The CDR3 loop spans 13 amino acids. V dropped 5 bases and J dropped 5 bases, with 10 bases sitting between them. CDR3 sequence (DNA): TGTGCCAGCAGCGCTAGCATGGAAAACATTCAGTACTTC. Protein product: CASSASMENIQYF.

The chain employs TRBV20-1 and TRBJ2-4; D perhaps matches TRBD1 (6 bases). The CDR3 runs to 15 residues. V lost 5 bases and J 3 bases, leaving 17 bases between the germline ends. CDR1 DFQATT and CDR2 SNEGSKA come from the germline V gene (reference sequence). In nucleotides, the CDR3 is TGCAGTGCTGCCCTGGGGGCGAGTTTCAAAAACATTCAGTACTTC. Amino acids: CSAALGASFKNIQYF.

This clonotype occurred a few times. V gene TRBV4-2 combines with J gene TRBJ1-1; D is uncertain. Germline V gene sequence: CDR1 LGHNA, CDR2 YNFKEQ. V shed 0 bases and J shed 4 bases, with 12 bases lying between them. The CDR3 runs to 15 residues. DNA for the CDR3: TGTGCCAGCAGCCAAGATAGTTTAGGGAGCACTGAAGCTTTCTTT. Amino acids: CASSQDSLGSTEAFF.

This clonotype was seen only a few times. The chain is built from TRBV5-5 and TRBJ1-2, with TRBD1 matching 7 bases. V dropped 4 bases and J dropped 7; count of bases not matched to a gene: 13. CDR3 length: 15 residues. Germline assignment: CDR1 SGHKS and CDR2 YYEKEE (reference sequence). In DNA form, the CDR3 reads TGTGCCAGCAGCCCGGCCCCACAGGGGACCGCTGGCTACACCTTC. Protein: CASSPAPQGTAGYTF.

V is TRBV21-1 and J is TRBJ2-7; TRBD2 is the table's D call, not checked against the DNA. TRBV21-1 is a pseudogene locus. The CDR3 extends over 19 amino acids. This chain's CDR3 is CASSEPSCGGLSSSYEQYV. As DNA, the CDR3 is TGTGCCAGCAGCGAACCGTCTTGTGGCGGGCTATCAAGCTCCTACGAGCAGTACGTC.

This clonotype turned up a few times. CDR3 nucleotides: TGTGCCAGCAGTGACGGGGCCAATGAAAAACTGTTTTTT. Protein: CASSDGANEKLFF. V gene TRBV6-1 combines with J gene TRBJ1-4; D might be TRBD1 (5 bases). This CDR3 region has 13 residues. The V end lost 3 bases, the J end lost 5 bases, and 7 bases lay between the germline ends. Germline values: CDR1 MNHNS, CDR2 SASEGT.

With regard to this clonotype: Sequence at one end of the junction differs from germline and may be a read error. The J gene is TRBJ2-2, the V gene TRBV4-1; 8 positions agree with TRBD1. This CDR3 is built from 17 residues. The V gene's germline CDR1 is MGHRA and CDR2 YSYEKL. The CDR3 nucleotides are TGCGCCAGCAGCCAAGGCTCAGGGGGCGCGAAAACCGGGGAGCTGTTTTTT. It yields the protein CASSQGSGGAKTGELFF.

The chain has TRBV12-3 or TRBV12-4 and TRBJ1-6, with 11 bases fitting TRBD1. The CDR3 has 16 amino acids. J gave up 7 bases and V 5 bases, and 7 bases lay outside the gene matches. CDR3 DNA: TGTGCCAGCAGTCCGCTTGGGACAGGGGGAAATTCACCCCTCCACTTT. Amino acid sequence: CASSPLGTGGNSPLHF.

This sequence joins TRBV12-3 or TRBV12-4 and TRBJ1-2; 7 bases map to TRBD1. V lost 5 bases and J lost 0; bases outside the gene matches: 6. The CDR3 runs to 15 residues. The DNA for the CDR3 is TGTGCCAGCAGTCCCAGGGGGACTACTAACTATGGCTACACCTTC. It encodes CASSPRGTTNYGYTF.

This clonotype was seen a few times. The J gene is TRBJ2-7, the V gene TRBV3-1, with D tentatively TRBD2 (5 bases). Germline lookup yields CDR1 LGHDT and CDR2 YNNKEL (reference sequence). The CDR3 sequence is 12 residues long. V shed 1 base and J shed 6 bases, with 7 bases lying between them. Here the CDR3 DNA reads TGTGCCAGCAGCCAAGCGGCGGGCGAGCAGTACGTC. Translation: CASSQAAGEQYV.

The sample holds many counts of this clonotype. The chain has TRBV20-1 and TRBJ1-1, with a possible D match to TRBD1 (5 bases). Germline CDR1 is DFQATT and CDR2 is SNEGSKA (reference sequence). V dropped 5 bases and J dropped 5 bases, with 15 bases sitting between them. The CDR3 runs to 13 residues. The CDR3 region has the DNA TGCAGTGCTGCAGGCAGGGCACATACTGAAGCTTTCTTT. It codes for CSAAGRAHTEAFF.

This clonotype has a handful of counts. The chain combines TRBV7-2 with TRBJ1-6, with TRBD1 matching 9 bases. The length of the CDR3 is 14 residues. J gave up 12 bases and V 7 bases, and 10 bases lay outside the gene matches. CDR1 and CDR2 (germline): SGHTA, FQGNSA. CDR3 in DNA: TGTGCCAGCACCCTCGACAGGGGGTATGGACCCCTCCACTTT. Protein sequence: CASTLDRGYGPLHF.

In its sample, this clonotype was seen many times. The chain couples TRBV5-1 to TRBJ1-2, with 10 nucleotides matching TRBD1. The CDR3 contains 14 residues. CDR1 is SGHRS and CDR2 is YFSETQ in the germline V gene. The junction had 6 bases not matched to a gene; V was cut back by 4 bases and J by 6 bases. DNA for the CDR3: TGCGCCAGCAGCATAGGGACAGGGGAAGATGGCTACACCTTC. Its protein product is CASSIGTGEDGYTF.

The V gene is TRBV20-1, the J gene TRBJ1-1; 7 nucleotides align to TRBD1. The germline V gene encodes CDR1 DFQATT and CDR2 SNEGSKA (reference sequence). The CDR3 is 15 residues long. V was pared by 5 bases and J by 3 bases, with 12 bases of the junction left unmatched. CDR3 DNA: TGCAGTGCTGGGCCCTCGACAGGGCCGGACACTGAAGCTTTCTTT. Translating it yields CSAGPSTGPDTEAFF.

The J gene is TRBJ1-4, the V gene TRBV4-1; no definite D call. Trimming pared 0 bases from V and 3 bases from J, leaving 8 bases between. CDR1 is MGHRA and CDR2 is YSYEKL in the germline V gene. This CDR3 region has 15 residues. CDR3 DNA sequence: TGCGCCAGCAGCCAAGAAGAGTTGGCTAATGAAAAACTGTTTTTT. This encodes CASSQEELANEKLFF.

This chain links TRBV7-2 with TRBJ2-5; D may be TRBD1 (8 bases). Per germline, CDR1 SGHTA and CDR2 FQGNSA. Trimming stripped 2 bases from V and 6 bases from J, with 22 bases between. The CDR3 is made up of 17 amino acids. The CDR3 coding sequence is TGTGCCAGCAGCTTATCGTCTGGACAGGGAGGGGGAAAGACCCAGTACTTC. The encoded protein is CASSLSSGQGGGKTQYF.

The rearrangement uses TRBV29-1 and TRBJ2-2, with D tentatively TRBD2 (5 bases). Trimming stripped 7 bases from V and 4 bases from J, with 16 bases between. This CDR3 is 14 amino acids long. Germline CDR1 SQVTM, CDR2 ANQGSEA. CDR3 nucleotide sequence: TGCAGCGGGGCGGGCTGGGTTGGCACCGGGGAGCTGTTTTTT. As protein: CSGAGWVGTGELFF.

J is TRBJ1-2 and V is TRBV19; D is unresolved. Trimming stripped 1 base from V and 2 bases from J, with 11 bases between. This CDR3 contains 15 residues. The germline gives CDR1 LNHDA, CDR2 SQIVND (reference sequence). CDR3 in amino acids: CASSIATATNYGYTF. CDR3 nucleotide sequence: TGTGCCAGTAGTATAGCTACGGCGACCAACTATGGCTACACCTTC.

CDR3 DNA: TGCGCCAGCAGCTTGGGCGTGGTGGGGAGCACAGATACGCAGTATTTT. This encodes CASSLGVVGSTDTQYF. The chain uses TRBV5-1 and TRBJ2-3; D call uncertain. Germline CDR1 is SGHRS and CDR2 is YFSETQ. The CDR3 runs to 16 residues. V gave up 0 bases and J gave up 0 bases, with 11 bases separating them.